This paragraph covers one T cell receptor beta chain sequence. The antigen is not known. In this CDR3 the conserved last residue, phenylalanine or tryptophan, is missing, so a read error is likely. Co-extraction of both nucleic acids (RNA and DNA) used roughly 19-33 mg of unsorted bulk tissue. Through surgical resection, the patients' primary liver carcinoma was treated. Priming with a constant-region primer yielded TCR beta cDNA from 450 to 550 ng total RNA. Three-round nested multiplex PCR performed with slightly modified ARM-PCR produced the TCR beta libraries. In the first two PCR rounds, TRBV1-TRBV30 forward primers were paired with a C-beta reverse primer, and each round lasted nine to ten cycles. TCRdb processed the multiplex PCR reads anew with MiXCR; each CDR3 protein has one entry. The sample shows nearly 50,000 distinct CDR3 sequences, 70% to 80% of them seen only once. The data stem from a study of tumor-infiltrating lymphocytes in primary liver carcinoma. As for the study in general: Staging of the tumors gave T1-T3 N0M0, with widths of about 4 to 10 cm. Regarding the study as a whole: Only around 7-24% of top clones occurred in all five tumor regions.

V dropped 4 bases and J dropped 5 bases, with 19 bases sitting between them. Per the germline V gene, CDR1 is SGHRS and CDR2 is YFSETQ. The CDR3 spans 15 residues. The chain joins TRBV5-1 to TRBJ2-7; D possibly matches TRBD1 or TRBD2 (5 bases each). This receptor was obtained from a man aged 40-50 years with primary liver carcinoma and hepatitis B virus infection. Sequenced material: liver tumor tissue from sampling region 3. Subset in this sample: tumor region T3, left-lateral pole. The CDR3 DNA reads as TGCGCCAGCAGCCAGATACTCGCCCGGGGCGACGAGCAGTACCTC. Its protein product is CASSQILARGDEQYL.